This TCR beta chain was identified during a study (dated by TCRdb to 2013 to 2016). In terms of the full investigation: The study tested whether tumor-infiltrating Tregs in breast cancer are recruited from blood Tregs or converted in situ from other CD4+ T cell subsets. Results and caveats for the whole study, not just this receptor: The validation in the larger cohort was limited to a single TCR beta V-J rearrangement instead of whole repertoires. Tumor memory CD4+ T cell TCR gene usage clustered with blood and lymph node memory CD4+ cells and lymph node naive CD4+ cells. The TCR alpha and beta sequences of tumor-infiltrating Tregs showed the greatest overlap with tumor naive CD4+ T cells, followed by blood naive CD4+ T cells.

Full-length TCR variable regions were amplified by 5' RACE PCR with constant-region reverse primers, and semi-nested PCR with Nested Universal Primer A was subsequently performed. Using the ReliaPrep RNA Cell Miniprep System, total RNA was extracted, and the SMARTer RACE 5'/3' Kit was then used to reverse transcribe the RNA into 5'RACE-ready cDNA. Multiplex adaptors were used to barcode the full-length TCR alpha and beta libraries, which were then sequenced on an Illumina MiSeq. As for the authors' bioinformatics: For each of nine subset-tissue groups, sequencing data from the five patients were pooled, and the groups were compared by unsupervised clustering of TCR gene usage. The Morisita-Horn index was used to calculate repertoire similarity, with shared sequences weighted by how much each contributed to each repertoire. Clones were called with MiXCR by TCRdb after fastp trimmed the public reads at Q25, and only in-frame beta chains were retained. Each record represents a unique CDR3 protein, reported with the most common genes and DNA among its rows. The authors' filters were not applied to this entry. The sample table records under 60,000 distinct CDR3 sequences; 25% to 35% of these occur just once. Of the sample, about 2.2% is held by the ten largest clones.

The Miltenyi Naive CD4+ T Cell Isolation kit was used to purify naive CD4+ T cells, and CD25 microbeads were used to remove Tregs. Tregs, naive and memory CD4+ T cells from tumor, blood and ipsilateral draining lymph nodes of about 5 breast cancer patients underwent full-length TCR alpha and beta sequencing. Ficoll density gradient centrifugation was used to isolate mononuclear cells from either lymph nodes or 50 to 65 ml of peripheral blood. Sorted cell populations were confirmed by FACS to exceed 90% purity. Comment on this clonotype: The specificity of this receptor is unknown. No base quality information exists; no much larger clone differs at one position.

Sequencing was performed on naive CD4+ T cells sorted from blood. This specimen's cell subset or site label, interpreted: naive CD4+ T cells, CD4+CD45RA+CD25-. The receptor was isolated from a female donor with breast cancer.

The DNA sequence follows: TGCGCCAGCAGCCAAGACCGTCAGATGGGGGAGACCCAGTACTTC. Its translation reads: CASSQDRQMGETQYF. The chain is made from TRBV4-3 and TRBJ2-5, with the D gene too uncertain to name. The CDR3 covers 15 residues, taking in both the cysteine and the phenylalanine. Only the CDR3 DNA stays, 45 bases, in frame from base 1. The junction shows trimming of 0 bases on V and 5 bases on J, plus 13 bases between the germline ends. The CDR1 and CDR2 encoded by the germline V gene are LGHNA and YSLEER.